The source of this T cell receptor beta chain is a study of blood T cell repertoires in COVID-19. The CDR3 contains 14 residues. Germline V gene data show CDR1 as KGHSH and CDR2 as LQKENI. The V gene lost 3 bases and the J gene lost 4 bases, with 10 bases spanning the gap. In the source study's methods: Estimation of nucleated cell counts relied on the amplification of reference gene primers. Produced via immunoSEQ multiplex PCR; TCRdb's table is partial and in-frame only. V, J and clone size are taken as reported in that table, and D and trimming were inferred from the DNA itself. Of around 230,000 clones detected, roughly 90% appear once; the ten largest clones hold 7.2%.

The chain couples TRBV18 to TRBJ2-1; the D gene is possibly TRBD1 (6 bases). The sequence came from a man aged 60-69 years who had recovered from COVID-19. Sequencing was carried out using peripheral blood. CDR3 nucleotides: TGTGCCAGCTCACCTTTGGACAGTTACAATGAGCAGTTCTTC. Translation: CASSPLDSYNEQFF.